These 31 T cell receptor beta chains share one sample of origin, sequenced in a study of cytotoxic CD8 clonotypes in ibrutinib-treated CLL. Data came from immunoSEQ multiplex PCR; TCRdb stores just in-frame clones and leaves some out. The sample comprises around 150,000 clones, approximately 91% of which are singletons, and about 3% rests with the top ten. The sequencing here drew on PBMCs, taken at disease progression, from a patient treated with ibrutinib. These TCRs come from a human donor with chronic lymphocytic leukemia.

The chain joins TRBV27 to TRBJ2-6; the match to TRBD1 covers 8 bases. This CDR3 comprises 18 residues. V was pared by 3 bases and J by 0 bases, with 7 bases of the junction left unmatched. Germline assignment: CDR1 MNHEY and CDR2 SMNVEV (reference sequence). The CDR3 spells CASSFRDRPSSGANVLTF. CDR3 DNA: TGTGCCAGCAGTTTCCGGGACAGGCCCTCCTCTGGGGCCAACGTCCTGACTTTC.

This clone was counted once. The CDR3 region is CSAGLGSSYEQYF. The CDR3 DNA is TGCAGCGCGGGGTTGGGCAGCTCCTACGAGCAGTACTTC. The gene calls are TRBV29-1 and TRBJ2-7; possibly TRBD2 for D (5 bases). The CDR3 runs 13 residues. Germline V lookup: CDR1 SQVTM, CDR2 ANQGSEA. V gave up 7 bases and J gave up 0 bases, with 13 bases separating them.

The chain carries TRBV19 and TRBJ1-2; no firm D call. This CDR3 spans 14 amino acids. CDR1 LNHDA and CDR2 SQIVND come from the germline V gene (reference sequence). Trimming removed 6 bases from V and 3 bases from J, with 14 bases in between. The CDR3 loop reads CASRLFNGDYGYTF. Written as DNA, the CDR3 is TGTGCCAGTAGGCTATTCAACGGGGACTATGGCTACACCTTC.

The rearrangement links TRBV2 to TRBJ2-1; no reliable D call. Germline V CDR1 and CDR2: SNHLY, FYNNEI. Trimming took 3 bases from V and 13 from J, leaving 13 bases between them. The CDR3 length is 12 residues. The CDR3 sequence: CASSEDLSLQFF. The CDR3 nucleotides are TGTGCCAGCAGTGAGGACCTTTCCCTTCAGTTCTTC. The whole variable domain, remainder taken from reference TRBV2 and TRBJ2-1, is EPEVTQTPSHQVTQMGQEVILRCVPISNHLYFYWYRQILGQKVEFLVSFYNNEISEKSEIFDDQFSVERPDGSNFTLKIRSTKLEDSAMYFCASSEDLSLQFFGPGTRLTVL.

The rearrangement links TRBV18 to TRBJ2-2, with TRBD1 identical over 8 bases. Germline CDR1 is KGHSH and CDR2 is LQKENI. V lost 3 bases and J lost 7; bases outside the gene matches: 7. The CDR3 runs 15 residues. CDR3 DNA sequence: TGTGCCAGCTCACCTGTCAGGGGGCAAAGCGGGGAGCTGTTTTTT. Its translation: CASSPVRGQSGELFF.

The J gene is TRBJ1-3, the V gene TRBV30; D uncertain. The CDR3 is 13 amino acids. Germline V gene sequence: CDR1 GTSNPN, CDR2 SVGIG (reference sequence). V lost 5 bases, J lost 0 bases, and 8 bases lay in between. In DNA form, the CDR3 reads TGTGCCTGGTCCACGAGCTCTGGAAACACCATATATTTT. Translated, it gives CAWSTSSGNTIYF.

The CDR3 sequence: CASSLRIEETQYF. The DNA for the CDR3 is TGTGCCAGCAGCTTAAGGATAGAAGAGACCCAGTACTTC. The chain has TRBV7-2 and TRBJ2-5; D is ambiguous. Germline CDR1 reads SGHTA; CDR2 reads FQGNSA. The CDR3 runs 13 residues. Trimming left V 2 bases short and J 3 bases short, with 7 bases between.

The gene calls are TRBV5-4 and TRBJ1-4; tentative D call: TRBD1 (6 bases). CDR3 length equals 15 residues. Germline assignment: CDR1 SGHNT and CDR2 YYREEE (reference sequence). V dropped 4 bases and J dropped 7 bases, with 17 bases sitting between them. In DNA, the CDR3 is TGTGCCAGCAGCATAGGACAGCGGGGGAGTGAAAAACTGTTTTTT. The encoded protein is CASSIGQRGSEKLFF.

The chain is built from TRBV15 and TRBJ1-1; no definite D call. The CDR3 is made up of 13 amino acids. Germline V gives CDR1 LNHNV, CDR2 YYDKDF (reference sequence). V was cut by 4 bases and J by 4 bases, with 10 bases left in between. For the CDR3, the DNA is TGTGCCACCAGCACACTTAGCGGCACTGAAGCTTTCTTT. This translates into CATSTLSGTEAFF.

This clone was picked up a small number of times. The chain couples TRBV11-3 to TRBJ2-5, with D possibly being TRBD1 (6 bases). This CDR3 has 15 residues. Germline V lookup: CDR1 SGHNT, CDR2 YENEEA. Trimming left V 2 bases short and J 3 bases short, with 13 bases between. Written as DNA, the CDR3 is TGTGCCAGCAGCTTAAGAAGCAGGGGTGAAGAGACCCAGTACTTC. It yields the protein CASSLRSRGEETQYF.

This clone was seen a few times. The chain has TRBV15 and TRBJ2-7; 14 bases are shared with TRBD2. This CDR3 has 19 amino acids. In germline, CDR1 is LNHNV, CDR2 YYDKDF (reference sequence). With V trimmed by 0 bases and J by 6 bases, 13 bases remained unmatched. The DNA of the CDR3 is TGTGCCACCAGCAGAGATCTTTCGGAGGGACTAGCGGGAGTCGGCGAGCAGTACTTC. It encodes CATSRDLSEGLAGVGEQYF.

The V gene is TRBV7-8, the J gene TRBJ1-2, with unresolved D. The CDR3 is 14 residues long. The V end lost 2 bases, the J end lost 7 bases, and 14 bases lay between the germline ends. Looked up from germline, CDR1 is SGHVS and CDR2 is FQNEAQ. The CDR3 is CASSLSGAATGYTF. For the CDR3, the DNA is TGTGCCAGCAGCTTATCCGGAGCCGCCACTGGCTACACCTTC. The full variable domain, completed using reference TRBV7-8 and TRBJ1-2, is GAGVSQSPRYKVAKRGQDVALRCDPISGHVSLFWYQQALGQGPEFLTYFQNEAQLDKSGLPSDRFFAERPEGSVSTLKIQRTQQEDSAVYLCASSLSGAATGYTFGSGTRLTVV.

The chain joins TRBV7-6 to TRBJ2-1; D unclear. CDR3 length: 18 amino acids. The germline V gene encodes CDR1 SGHVS and CDR2 FNYEAQ. Trimming took off 2 bases at V and 0 bases at J, with 17 bases between the two ends. Here the CDR3 reads CASSLRMPGPYSYNEQFF. The CDR3 coding sequence is TGTGCCAGCAGCTTACGAATGCCAGGCCCCTACTCCTACAATGAGCAGTTCTTC.

V is TRBV9 and J is TRBJ2-1; tentative D call: TRBD1 (6 bases). With 0 bases removed from V and 4 bases from J, the gap between germline ends came to 11 bases. The CDR3 consists of 15 residues. The germline CDR1 and CDR2 sequences are SGDLS and YYNGEE. CDR3: CASSVVARGYNEQFF. In DNA form, the CDR3 reads TGTGCCAGCAGCGTAGTGGCCAGGGGTTACAATGAGCAGTTCTTC. Together with reference TRBV9 and TRBJ2-1, the CDR3 gives the full variable domain: DSGVTQTPKHLITATGQRVTLRCSPRSGDLSVYWYQQSLDQGLQFLIQYYNGEERAKGNILERFSAQQFPDLHSELNLSSLELGDSALYFCASSVVARGYNEQFFGPGTRLTVL.

The CDR3 is CASSGGRAYEQYF. For the CDR3, the DNA is TGTGCCAGCAGCGGGGGCAGGGCCTACGAGCAGTACTTC. The genes are TRBV6-1 and TRBJ2-7, with D perhaps given as TRBD1 or TRBD2 (6 bases each). This CDR3 is built from 13 residues. The germline CDR1 and CDR2 sequences are MNHNS and SASEGT. V lost 6 bases, J lost 2 bases, and 11 bases lay in between.

The V call is TRBV10-1, the J call TRBJ2-3; 10 nucleotides match TRBD2. Germline V gives CDR1 WNHNN, CDR2 SYGVQD (reference sequence). CDR3 length: 15 residues. V lost 9 bases to trimming and J lost 2 bases; unmatched junction nucleotides: 8. CDR3 region: CASGDLAGATDTQYF. The CDR3, as DNA: TGCGCCAGTGGTGATCTAGCGGGAGCCACAGATACGCAGTATTTT.

The rearrangement joins TRBV5-1 to TRBJ2-2; 9 bases fit TRBD2. The CDR3 is 16 amino acids. Germline-derived CDR1 and CDR2 are SGHRS and YFSETQ. V was pared by 3 bases and J by 5 bases, with 8 bases of the junction left unmatched. CDR3 bases: TGCGCCAGCAGCTCCCTTAGCGGGAGTTATACCGGGGAGCTGTTTTTT. Protein sequence: CASSSLSGSYTGELFF.

The rearrangement links TRBV7-9 to TRBJ1-1; perhaps TRBD1 as D (5 bases). From germline, CDR1 is SEHNR and CDR2 FQNEAQ (reference sequence). Trimming stripped 6 bases from V and 1 base from J, with 15 bases between. The CDR3 consists of 15 residues. The CDR3 DNA follows: TGTGCCAGCAGATCCCCAAGGGGCCAGAACACTGAAGCTTTCTTT. Translated: CASRSPRGQNTEAFF.

The CDR3 nucleotides read TGTGCCTGGAGTCTAGGCATCGGGACCCAGTACTTC. Amino acid sequence: CAWSLGIGTQYF. The rearrangement joins TRBV30 to TRBJ2-5; no clear D. Trimming left V 2 bases short and J 7 bases short, with 11 bases between. CDR1 and CDR2 from the germline V gene are GTSNPN and SVGIG (reference sequence). CDR3 size: 12 residues.

This chain links TRBV30 with TRBJ2-1; TRBD2 might be the D (7 bases). The CDR3 loop spans 15 amino acids. Trimming removed 6 bases at V and 3 bases at J, with 18 bases between. CDR1 and CDR2 from the germline V gene are GTSNPN and SVGIG (reference sequence). As DNA, the CDR3 is TGTGCCTGCAGCTTCCTAGCGGACAGCTACAATGAGCAGTTCTTC. This translates into CACSFLADSYNEQFF.

The chain uses TRBV11-1 and TRBJ2-7; D not resolved. The CDR3 spans 14 residues. V was pared by 5 bases and J by 0 bases, with 11 bases between. Germline-derived CDR1 and CDR2 are SGHAT and FQDESV (reference sequence). The chain's CDR3 is CASSADIPSYEQYF. The CDR3 nucleotides read TGTGCCAGCAGCGCCGACATACCCTCCTACGAGCAGTACTTC.

The gene calls are TRBV7-9 and TRBJ2-7, with D perhaps matching TRBD1 (6 bases). Germline V gene data show CDR1 as SEHNR and CDR2 as FQNEAQ (reference sequence). CDR3 length: 14 amino acids. Trimming left V 3 bases short and J 5 bases short, with 14 bases between. CDR3 sequence reads: CASSLTGASDEQYF. The CDR3 DNA is TGTGCCAGCAGCTTGACAGGTGCTTCTGACGAGCAGTACTTC.

The rearrangement joins TRBV6-6 to TRBJ2-1; a weak D match, TRBD2 (6 bases). The CDR3 has 15 amino acids. CDR1 and CDR2 (germline): MNHNY, SVGAGI (reference sequence). The V gene lost 5 bases and the J gene lost 9 bases, with 20 bases spanning the gap. The CDR3 reads CASSALEGGISEQFF. Written as DNA, the CDR3 is TGTGCCAGCAGTGCCCTAGAGGGAGGAATTAGTGAGCAGTTCTTC.

This rearrangement joins TRBV27 to TRBJ1-1; 7 bases are a match to TRBD1. V shed 5 bases and J 1 base; nucleotides not matched to a gene: 7. CDR3 length: 15 residues. In germline, CDR1 is MNHEY, CDR2 SMNVEV (reference sequence). The CDR3 DNA reads TGTGCCAGCAGTCCCCTACAGGGGCGGAACACTGAAGCTTTCTTT. Protein sequence: CASSPLQGRNTEAFF.

J is TRBJ1-5 and V is TRBV7-6, with 12 bases lining up with TRBD1. The CDR3 is made up of 15 amino acids. The germline gives CDR1 SGHVS, CDR2 FNYEAQ. With V trimmed by 5 bases and J by 5 bases, 4 bases remained unmatched. CDR3 sequence reads: CASSLGQGAHQPQHF. For the CDR3, the DNA is TGTGCCAGCAGCCTGGGACAGGGGGCGCATCAGCCCCAGCATTTT.

The CDR3 here is CASSAVGVGGEKLFF. Written as DNA, the CDR3 is TGTGCCAGCAGCGCAGTAGGAGTGGGGGGTGAAAAACTGTTTTTT. This chain connects TRBV9 to TRBJ1-4; tentative D call: TRBD1 (5 bases). The germline CDR1 and CDR2 sequences are SGDLS and YYNGEE. CDR3 size: 15 residues. The V and J ends lost 3 bases and 7 bases respectively, with 16 bases between them.

This rearrangement joins TRBV5-1 to TRBJ2-1; 9 bases line up with TRBD2. Germline CDR1 is SGHRS and CDR2 is YFSETQ. CDR3 length equals 15 residues. V shed 2 bases, J shed 8 bases, and the junction held 8 bases outside the gene matches. The CDR3 sequence is CASSFLAGEGYEQFF. CDR3 bases: TGCGCCAGCAGCTTTTTAGCGGGAGAAGGGTATGAGCAGTTCTTC.

J is TRBJ1-1 and V is TRBV6-1, with TRBD1 matching 11 bases. CDR1 is MNHNS, CDR2 SASEGT, per germline. V gave up 5 bases and J gave up 4 bases; unmatched junction bases: 3. This CDR3 spans 14 amino acids. In DNA form, the CDR3 reads TGTGCCAGCAGTTTTGGGACAGGGGGCACTGAAGCTTTCTTT. It specifies CASSFGTGGTEAFF.

This clone was counted only a few times. The sample has other DNA sequences that encode this CDR3 too. The rearrangement links TRBV5-1 to TRBJ1-5; D ambiguous. The V and J ends lost 0 bases and 5 bases respectively, with 6 bases between them. The CDR3 is made up of 13 amino acids. Germline assignment: CDR1 SGHRS and CDR2 YFSETQ. The CDR3 protein is CASSLAWDQPQHF. As DNA, the CDR3 is TGCGCCAGCAGCTTGGCATGGGATCAGCCCCAGCATTTT. The full variable domain, its missing parts supplied by reference TRBV5-1 and TRBJ1-5, is KAGVTQTPRYLIKTRGQQVTLSCSPISGHRSVSWYQQTPGQGLQFLFEYFSETQRNKGNFPGRFSGRQFSNSRSEMNVSTLELGDSALYLCASSLAWDQPQHFGDGTRLSIL.

The chain joins TRBV30 to TRBJ2-2; 7 positions agree with TRBD1. The V segment lost 0 bases and the J segment 1 base; nucleotides outside the gene matches: 17. Germline V lookup: CDR1 GTSNPN, CDR2 SVGIG (reference sequence). The CDR3 has 20 amino acids. CDR3 sequence (DNA): TGTGCCTGGAGTGTAGATATGAACAGGGGTTTTCTTATGAACACCGGGGAGCTGTTTTTT. As protein: CAWSVDMNRGFLMNTGELFF.

V usage is TRBV29-1 and J usage is TRBJ2-2; tentatively, D is TRBD1 (8 bases). Germline V gene sequence: CDR1 SQVTM, CDR2 ANQGSEA. CDR3 length equals 15 residues. With 6 bases removed from V and 6 bases from J, the gap between germline ends came to 20 bases. The CDR3 DNA sequence: TGCAGCGTCTCATTGACAGGGGCGGGGGCCGGGGAGCTGTTTTTT. This codes for CSVSLTGAGAGELFF.